Sequencing of this TCR beta chain was carried out in a study of blood T cell repertoires in COVID-19. Study-level information: Collection of acute and convalescent COVID-19 samples took place in the United States, Italy and Spain. From T cells, B-cell-depleted T cells, or PBMCs came the material, which was cDNA or gDNA.

The V end lost 2 bases, the J end lost 2 bases, and 16 bases lay between the germline ends. Germline assignment: CDR1 GTSNPN and CDR2 SVGIG (reference sequence). The CDR3 has 16 amino acids. This clone has a handful of counts. Authors' data handling: Amplification of reference gene primers was used by the study to estimate nucleated cell counts. Libraries were prepared by immunoSEQ multiplex PCR; TCRdb keeps only in-frame clonotypes and omits some of them. V and J calls and clone size are copied from that table; D and trimming were computed from the DNA. The data show over 150,000 clones, approximately 78% seen once.

Material for sequencing was peripheral blood. The chain employs TRBV30 and TRBJ2-4, with a weak D call TRBD1 (6 bases). The TCR originated in an elderly man with acute or convalescent COVID-19. CDR3 residues: CAWSLGYRVTKNIQYF. CDR3 in DNA: TGTGCCTGGAGTTTAGGATACAGGGTAACCAAAAACATTCAGTACTTC.